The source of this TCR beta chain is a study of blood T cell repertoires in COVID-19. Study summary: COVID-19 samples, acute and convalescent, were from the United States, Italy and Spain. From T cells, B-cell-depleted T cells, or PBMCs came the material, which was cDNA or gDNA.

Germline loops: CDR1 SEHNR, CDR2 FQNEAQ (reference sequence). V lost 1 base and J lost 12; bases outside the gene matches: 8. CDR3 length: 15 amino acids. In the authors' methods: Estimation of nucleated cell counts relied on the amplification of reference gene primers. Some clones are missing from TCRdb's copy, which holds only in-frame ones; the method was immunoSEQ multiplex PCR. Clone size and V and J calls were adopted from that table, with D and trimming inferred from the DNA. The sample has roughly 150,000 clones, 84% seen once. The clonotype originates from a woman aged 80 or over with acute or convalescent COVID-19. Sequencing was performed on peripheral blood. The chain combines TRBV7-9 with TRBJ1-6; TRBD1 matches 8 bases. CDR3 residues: CASSLGTGSSQPLHF. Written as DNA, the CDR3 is TGTGCCAGCAGCTTAGGGACAGGGTCTAGTCAACCCCTCCACTTT.